The 5 T cell receptor beta chains in this list originate from one sample, sequenced in a study of blood T cell repertoires in COVID-19. Generated by immunoSEQ multiplex PCR, the TCRdb table keeps only in-frame clones and is missing some. The sample lists roughly 130,000 clones, about 70% occurring once. The sequenced sample was peripheral blood. Source of these receptors: a man older than 75 with acute or convalescent COVID-19.

The chain carries TRBV2 and TRBJ1-4; no clear D gene. Germline CDR1 SNHLY, CDR2 FYNNEI. The V end was cut by 0 bases, the J end by 5 bases, with 7 bases between. This CDR3 has 14 residues. The CDR3 DNA follows: TGTGCCAGCAGTGAAGCCCCCCCGAATGAAAAACTGTTTTTT. Translating it yields CASSEAPPNEKLFF.

This sequence joins TRBV6-5 and TRBJ2-3; 9 bases align to TRBD1. The CDR3 consists of 15 residues. Germline V gene data show CDR1 as MNHEY and CDR2 as SVGAGI. Losses at the gene ends were 6 bases for V and 2 bases for J; bases not matched to a gene: 6. CDR3 sequence (DNA): TGTGCCAGCAGCCGACAGGGGGAAATCACAGATACGCAGTATTTT. This sequence encodes CASSRQGEITDTQYF.

The CDR3 nucleotides read TGTGCCAGCAGCCAACAGAGCGGACTAGCGGGGGGGCAGGGACTATACGAGCAGTACTTC. Protein sequence: CASSQQSGLAGGQGLYEQYF. The rearrangement links TRBV4-2 to TRBJ2-7, with TRBD2 matching 15 bases. There are 20 residues in the CDR3. Germline V gives CDR1 LGHNA, CDR2 YNFKEQ. V lost 2 bases and J lost 4; bases outside the gene matches: 15.

The chain is built from TRBV5-1 and TRBJ2-5; 7 bases align to TRBD1. The germline gives CDR1 SGHRS, CDR2 YFSETQ. V trimming: 4 bases; J trimming: 2 bases; junction bases outside the gene matches: 8. The CDR3 runs to 15 residues. The CDR3 DNA sequence: TGCGCCAGCAGCGAACAAACAGGGGATCAAGAGACCCAGTACTTC. Protein: CASSEQTGDQETQYF.

The chain couples TRBV29-1 to TRBJ1-4, with a weak D call TRBD1 (6 bases). This CDR3 spans 16 amino acids. Trimming stripped 7 bases from V and 0 bases from J, with 18 bases between. CDR1 SQVTM and CDR2 ANQGSEA come from the germline V gene. This CDR3 is CSADVQGSATNEKLFF. Here the CDR3 DNA reads TGCAGCGCCGATGTACAGGGCTCTGCAACTAATGAAAAACTGTTTTTT. Using reference TRBV29-1 and TRBJ1-4 for the parts outside the CDR3, the full variable domain is SAVISQKPSRDICQRGTSLTIQCQVDSQVTMMFWYRQQPGQSLTLIATANQGSEATYESGFVIDKFPISRPNLTFSTLTVSNMSPEDSSIYLCSADVQGSATNEKLFFGSGTQLSVL.